These 22 T cell receptor beta chains were sequenced from one sample in a study of blood T cell repertoires in COVID-19. The assay was immunoSEQ multiplex PCR, and TCRdb's table has in-frame clones only and misses some. This sample carries 110,000 to 150,000 clones, 84% of them seen once, and the ten largest clones take approximately 1.6%. Source material: PBMCs or T cells enriched from blood (not recorded which). These receptors were obtained from a woman aged 18-30 years who had been exposed to COVID-19.

V is TRBV24-1 and J is TRBJ2-2; D gene ambiguous. CDR1 and CDR2 from the germline V gene are KGHDR and SFDVKD. V lost 1 base and J 6 bases, leaving 2 bases between the germline ends. The length of the CDR3 is 12 residues. The CDR3 spells CATSDFAGELFF. The CDR3, as DNA: TGTGCCACCAGTGATTTCGCCGGGGAGCTGTTTTTT.

The chain recombines TRBV5-4 with TRBJ2-7; perhaps TRBD1 as D (5 bases). Germline assignment: CDR1 SGHNT and CDR2 YYREEE (reference sequence). The V end was cut by 7 bases, the J end by 0 bases, with 17 bases between. The CDR3 is 15 residues long. CDR3 bases: TGTGCCAGCTCCTCAGGGCTTACCTTCTCCTACGAGCAGTACTTC. Translating it yields CASSSGLTFSYEQYF.

The chain combines TRBV28 with TRBJ1-2; 7 nucleotides align to TRBD1. The CDR3 sequence is 18 residues long. The J segment lost 5 bases and the V segment lost 4 bases, leaving 19 bases of the junction unmatched. Per germline, CDR1 MDHEN and CDR2 SYDVKM. CDR3 DNA sequence: TGTGCCAGCAGTTCGGCAGGGGGGTGGCAGGGATCTAGGTATGGCTACACCTTC. This translates into CASSSAGGWQGSRYGYTF.

This clone has a single count. This rearrangement joins TRBV19 to TRBJ1-2; 8 nucleotides line up with TRBD1. The J segment lost 4 bases and the V segment lost 6 bases, leaving 7 bases of the junction unmatched. CDR3 length: 14 residues. The germline V gene encodes CDR1 LNHDA and CDR2 SQIVND (reference sequence). The chain's CDR3 is CASRRTGTGYGYTF. CDR3 bases: TGTGCCAGTAGACGCACCGGGACAGGCTATGGCTACACCTTC.

J is TRBJ1-3 and V is TRBV5-4; possibly TRBD1 for D (6 bases). The ends were cut back, 1 base at V and 6 bases at J, with 14 bases in the middle. The CDR3 is 15 residues long. Looked up from germline, CDR1 is SGHNT and CDR2 is YYREEE (reference sequence). The CDR3 region is CASSLFSDRSNTIYF. The CDR3 DNA reads TGTGCCAGCAGCTTGTTTAGTGACAGGTCAAACACCATATATTTT.

The count of this clone is one. This chain uses TRBV28 with TRBJ1-5; tentative D call: TRBD1 (6 bases). The CDR3 has 17 residues. The germline CDR1 and CDR2 sequences are MDHEN and SYDVKM. Trimming removed 7 bases from V and 0 bases from J, with 19 bases in between. The CDR3 DNA reads TGTGCCAGCACTCACAGCAGGGGCCGCTATAGCAATCAGCCCCAGCATTTT. Encoded protein: CASTHSRGRYSNQPQHF.

This chain joins TRBV29-1 and TRBJ1-2; D call uncertain. The CDR3 covers 12 residues. V lost 2 bases to trimming and J lost 3 bases, with 7 bases between them. Germline CDR1 and CDR2: SQVTM and ANQGSEA. The CDR3 DNA reads as TGCAGCGTTGAATCGGGTGACTATGGCTACACCTTC. Translated, it gives CSVESGDYGYTF.

The chain couples TRBV7-9 to TRBJ2-5, with TRBD2 matching over 9 bases. The CDR3 is 16 residues long. Trimming removed 3 bases from V and 5 bases from J; junction bases left unmatched: 10. The V gene's germline CDR1 is SEHNR and CDR2 FQNEAQ (reference sequence). The CDR3 nucleotides are TGTGCCAGCAGCTTTCTCGTTGTAGCGGGAGTGGAGACCCAGTACTTC. As protein: CASSFLVVAGVETQYF. The whole variable domain, filled in from reference TRBV7-9 and TRBJ2-5, reads DTGVSQNPRHKITKRGQNVTFRCDPISEHNRLYWYRQTLGQGPEFLTYFQNEAQLEKSRLLSDRFSAERPKGSFSTLEIQRTEQGDSAMYLCASSFLVVAGVETQYFGPGTRLLVL.

The chain has TRBV28 and TRBJ1-6; D uncertain. Per germline, CDR1 MDHEN and CDR2 SYDVKM. The CDR3 runs to 14 residues. Between the trimmed V and J ends, which lost 1 base and 12 bases, there was a span of 13 bases. The CDR3 reads CASSLYRVRGPLHF. Here the CDR3 DNA reads TGTGCCAGCAGTTTATATCGGGTGCGGGGACCCCTCCACTTT.

The chain employs TRBV11-3 and TRBJ2-1, with TRBD2 identical over 9 bases. The junction had 2 bases not matched to a gene; V was cut back by 1 base and J by 4 bases. Germline lookup yields CDR1 SGHNT and CDR2 YENEEA. This CDR3 region has 15 residues. The DNA of the CDR3 is TGTGCCAGCAGCTTAGCAGCGGGAGGATACAATGAGCAGTTCTTC. Amino acid sequence: CASSLAAGGYNEQFF.

The chain employs TRBV30 and TRBJ2-1; D might be TRBD2 (6 bases). Germline CDR1 and CDR2: GTSNPN and SVGIG (reference sequence). The CDR3 is made up of 14 amino acids. Trimming pared 3 bases from V and 9 bases from J, leaving 18 bases between. CDR3 region: CAWRGGTDGGEQFF. DNA for the CDR3: TGTGCCTGGAGAGGTGGGACTGACGGGGGTGAGCAGTTCTTC. Full variable domain (rest looked up from reference TRBV30 and TRBJ2-1): SQTIHQWPATLVQPVGSPLSLECTVEGTSNPNLYWYRQAAGRGLQLLFYSVGIGQISSEVPQNLSASRPQDRQFILSSKKLLLSDSGFYLCAWRGGTDGGEQFFGPGTRLTVL.

The CDR3 DNA reads as TGCAGCGGGTGGCGGCGGGGCACTGAAGCTTTCTTT. As protein: CSGWRRGTEAFF. V usage is TRBV29-1 and J usage is TRBJ1-1; D not resolved. Germline CDR1 is SQVTM and CDR2 is ANQGSEA. The V gene lost 7 bases and the J gene lost 4 bases, with 13 bases spanning the gap. CDR3 length: 12 residues.

In its sample, this clone was seen once. V gene TRBV28 combines with J gene TRBJ1-1, with TRBD1 identical over 8 bases. Trimming at V came to 5 bases and at J to 11 bases, leaving 7 bases not matched to a gene. The germline V gene encodes CDR1 MDHEN and CDR2 SYDVKM. This CDR3 comprises 12 residues. The CDR3 DNA reads TGTGCCAGCAGTCAACGACAGGGGCAGGCTTTCTTT. The encoded protein is CASSQRQGQAFF.

The chain combines TRBV19 with TRBJ2-6; tentative D call: TRBD1 (6 bases). This CDR3 is built from 18 residues. V dropped 3 bases and J dropped 0 bases, with 15 bases sitting between them. The germline V gene encodes CDR1 LNHDA and CDR2 SQIVND (reference sequence). CDR3 protein: CASSIRGHSNSGANVLTF. CDR3 DNA sequence: TGTGCCAGTAGTATCAGGGGACACAGTAACTCTGGGGCCAACGTCCTGACTTTC.

The chain uses TRBV30 and TRBJ2-4, with 14 bases identical to TRBD2. The trim removed 4 bases at V and 7 bases at J, leaving 9 bases unmatched. The germline V gene has CDR1 GTSNPN and CDR2 SVGIG (reference sequence). This CDR3 has 16 residues. The CDR3 here is CAWTLGLAGAGNIQYF. CDR3 DNA sequence: TGTGCCTGGACCCTGGGACTAGCGGGAGCAGGGAACATTCAGTACTTC.

The V and J genes are TRBV3-1 (or the pseudogene TRBV3-2) and TRBJ2-1; 12 bases agree with TRBD2. The V segment lost 6 bases and the J segment 6 bases; nucleotides outside the gene matches: 6. This CDR3 is built from 15 residues. Germline loops: CDR1 LGHDT, CDR2 YNNKEL (reference sequence). The CDR3 region is CASSPWTSGINEQFF. CDR3 in DNA: TGTGCCAGCAGTCCCTGGACTAGCGGGATCAATGAGCAGTTCTTC.

The CDR3 reads CAISPGQGLYEQYF. As DNA, the CDR3 is TGTGCCATCAGCCCGGGACAGGGACTATACGAGCAGTACTTC. This chain links TRBV10-3 with TRBJ2-7; 9 nucleotides match TRBD1. V gave up 6 bases and J gave up 4 bases; unmatched junction bases: 7. CDR3 length: 14 residues. The germline CDR1 and CDR2 sequences are ENHRY and SYGVKD.

This chain uses TRBV9 with TRBJ2-2, with D possibly matching TRBD1 (6 bases). The CDR3 extends over 14 amino acids. V was cut by 4 bases and J by 6 bases, with 13 bases left in between. Germline V CDR1 and CDR2: SGDLS, YYNGEE. CDR3 nucleotides: TGTGCCAGCAGCCCCAGGGGAGCCTCCGGGGAGCTGTTTTTT. Translated, it gives CASSPRGASGELFF.

This chain connects TRBV5-5 to TRBJ2-1; D unclear. Germline lookup yields CDR1 SGHKS and CDR2 YYEKEE (reference sequence). V was shortened by 4 bases and J by 4 bases, with 18 bases between the two germline ends. This CDR3 spans 16 amino acids. In DNA form, the CDR3 reads TGTGCCAGCAGCGCGTCCCCCCAAGTTTCATACAATGAGCAGTTCTTC. Translated, it gives CASSASPQVSYNEQFF. Supplemented by reference TRBV5-5 and TRBJ2-1, the full variable domain reads DAGVTQSPTHLIKTRGQQVTLRCSPISGHKSVSWYQQVLGQGPQFIFQYYEKEERGRGNFPDRFSARQFPNYSSELNVNALLLGDSALYLCASSASPQVSYNEQFFGPGTRLTVL.

The V call is TRBV4-1, the J call TRBJ2-1, with TRBD2 matching 10 bases. V trimming: 0 bases; J trimming: 9 bases; junction bases outside the gene matches: 8. The CDR3 totals 16 residues. The germline CDR1 and CDR2 sequences are MGHRA and YSYEKL. The CDR3 protein is CASSQDRSSGRGEQFF. Written as DNA, the CDR3 is TGCGCCAGCAGCCAAGATCGGTCTAGCGGGAGAGGTGAGCAGTTCTTC.

This chain uses TRBV5-5 with TRBJ2-7; TRBD2 is a possible D gene (5 bases). The germline CDR1 and CDR2 sequences are SGHKS and YYEKEE (reference sequence). V gave up 0 bases and J gave up 0 bases, with 13 bases separating them. This CDR3 spans 16 amino acids. The CDR3 protein is CASSLVFERSSYEQYF. The CDR3 coding sequence is TGTGCCAGCAGCTTGGTTTTTGAGCGGAGCTCCTACGAGCAGTACTTC.

The DNA of the CDR3 is TGTGCCAGCAGTTCCGGAGCGGGAGGAACCTACGAGCAGTACTTC. Encoded protein: CASSSGAGGTYEQYF. V is TRBV28 and J is TRBJ2-7; 9 bases agree with TRBD2. The CDR3 is made up of 15 amino acids. Germline V lookup: CDR1 MDHEN, CDR2 SYDVKM. Losses at the gene ends were 4 bases for V and 2 bases for J; bases not matched to a gene: 6.